The clone carrying this T cell receptor (beta chain) occurred a few times. This specimen belongs to a study of regulatory T cells in long-lasting Graves disease. The overall study: Antithyroid drug exposure in newly diagnosed Graves' patients had lasted under 3 months.

Arm-PCR of CDR3 regions and iRepertoire HTBI primers were the basis on which TCR beta libraries were built. TCRdb reanalysed the multiplex PCR reads using MiXCR and keeps one entry per CDR3 protein. The sample lists 350,000 to 400,000 distinct CDR3 sequences, around a sixth occurring once. Time point given: newly diagnosed GD, antithyroid drugs for less than 3 months. PBMCs provided the RNA from which the TCR library was made. V was trimmed by 5 bases and J by 1 base, leaving 14 bases between them. This CDR3 is 14 amino acids long. Germline V CDR1 and CDR2: DFQATT, SNEGSKA (reference sequence). The receptor was isolated from a female donor with Graves disease. This chain uses TRBV20-1 with TRBJ2-5, with D possibly matching TRBD1 (6 bases). Source: peripheral blood mononuclear cells (PBMCs), taken at new diagnosis, from a patient treated with antithyroid drugs. The CDR3, as DNA: TGCAGTGCTGGGCTCCAAGGGGGCCAAGAGACCCAGTACTTC. Translation: CSAGLQGGQETQYF.